A selection of T cell receptor beta chains follows, all from one sample in a study of OX40 agonist ivuxolimab in advanced cancers. Produced via immunoSEQ multiplex PCR; TCRdb's table is partial and in-frame only. The table shows tens of thousands of clones, with approximately 86% occurring only once. The starting material was CD4+ or CD8+ T cells sorted from blood, obtained in a trial of the OX40 agonist ivuxolimab. The receptors were gathered from an adult with an advanced solid tumor such as melanoma, head and neck, liver or kidney cancer. The CDR3 runs from the conserved cysteine through the conserved F or W. Each record gives: CDR3 length, D gene, clone size, J gene, V gene, CDR3 DNA, CDR3 protein. The D gene is left open where the match is weak. Expanded clones are given a class, and other clones once, few, many or no size at all.

>15|-|-|TRBJ2-1|TRBV4-3
TGCGCCAGCAGCCAAGATTCGGGCAGACTGAGTGAGCAGTTCTTC
CASSQDSGRLSEQFF
>13|-|few|TRBJ1-1|TRBV6-5
TGTGCCAGCAGTTACAGGGGTGTCACTGAAGCTTTCTTT
CASSYRGVTEAFF
>14|TRBD1|-|TRBJ1-1|TRBV5-6
TGTGCCAGCAGCTATATACAGGGGTTTACTGAAGCTTTCTTT
CASSYIQGFTEAFF
>15|TRBD2|once|TRBJ2-1|TRBV6-5
TGTGCCAGCAGTTACCGGACTAGCGAAATCAATGAGCAGTTCTTC
CASSYRTSEINEQFF
>17|TRBD1|-|TRBJ1-1|TRBV4-1
TGCGCCAGCAGCCAAGTCGGGGGGGACAGGGCGAACACTGAAGCTTTCTTT
CASSQVGGDRANTEAFF
>15|TRBD1|-|TRBJ1-5|TRBV7-6
TGTGCCAGCAGCATGGGACAGGGGGCAGGTCAGCCCCAGCATTTT
CASSMGQGAGQPQHF
>16|TRBD1|-|TRBJ1-4|TRBV7-8
TGTGCCAGCAGCTTGGACCGGGACAGGGGGCATGAAAAACTGTTTTTT
CASSLDRDRGHEKLFF
>14|-|-|TRBJ2-7|TRBV6-5
TGTGCCAGCAGCCCCGGGACGGATTTCTACGAGCAGTACTTC
CASSPGTDFYEQYF
>14|TRBD2|-|TRBJ2-7|TRBV28
TGTGCCAGCAGTTTTGTAGCGGGGGGAAACGAGCAGTACTTC
CASSFVAGGNEQYF
>15|-|-|TRBJ1-3|TRBV21-1
TGTGCCGGGGCGGACAGGGCAAGCTCTGGAAACACCATATATTTT
CAGADRASSGNTIYF
>11|-|-|TRBJ2-2|TRBV29-1
TGCAGCGTTTACCGAACCGGGGAGCTGTTTTTT
CSVYRTGELFF
>16|-|-|TRBJ2-2|TRBV7-3
TGTGCCAGCAGCTTCTTTCCGGGGGCGAACACCGGGGAGCTGTTTTTT
CASSFFPGANTGELFF
>14|TRBD1|-|TRBJ2-5|TRBV27
TGTGCCAGCAGTCCTCGGACAGGCTGGGAGACCCAGTACTTC
CASSPRTGWETQYF
>15|-|-|TRBJ2-3|TRBV27
TGTGCCAGCAGTTTAACAACCGGGGGTGCAGATACGCAGTATTTT
CASSLTTGGADTQYF
>12|-|-|TRBJ2-1|TRBV5-6
TGTGCCAGCAGCGACGGGACGAATGAGCAGTTCTTC
CASSDGTNEQFF
>15|TRBD2|once|TRBJ2-5|TRBV6-5
TGTGCCAGCAGTTACGGCAGCGGGGGTTACGAGACCCAGTACTTC
CASSYGSGGYETQYF
>13|-|-|TRBJ2-5|TRBV4-2
TGTGCCAGCAGATTAGCAGCTCAAGAGACCCAGTACTTC
CASRLAAQETQYF
>15|-|-|TRBJ1-1|TRBV6-5
TGTGCCAGCAGTTACTTTGCTCTGGCGACAGCAGAAGCTTTCTTT
CASSYFALATAEAFF
>13|-|-|TRBJ1-1|TRBV6-5
TGTGCCAGCACAGGGACGGTTTACACTGAAGCTTTCTTT
CASTGTVYTEAFF
>19|-|-|TRBJ1-2|TRBV4-3
TGCGCCAGCAGCCAAGATGGGGGCCGACAGGACTATGTTAACTATGGCTACACCTTC
CASSQDGGRQDYVNYGYTF
>16|TRBD1|-|TRBJ1-5|TRBV7-2
TGTGCCAGCAGCTTAGCGGAAACAGGGGGTTTCCAGCCCCAGCATTTT
CASSLAETGGFQPQHF
>13|-|-|TRBJ2-2|TRBV13
TGTGCCAGCAGGGTAGCGAACACCGGGGAGCTGTTTTTT
CASRVANTGELFF
>15|TRBD1|-|TRBJ2-7|TRBV7-9
TGTGCCAGCAGCCATAGGACAGGGAGTTTTAACGAGCAGTACTTC
CASSHRTGSFNEQYF